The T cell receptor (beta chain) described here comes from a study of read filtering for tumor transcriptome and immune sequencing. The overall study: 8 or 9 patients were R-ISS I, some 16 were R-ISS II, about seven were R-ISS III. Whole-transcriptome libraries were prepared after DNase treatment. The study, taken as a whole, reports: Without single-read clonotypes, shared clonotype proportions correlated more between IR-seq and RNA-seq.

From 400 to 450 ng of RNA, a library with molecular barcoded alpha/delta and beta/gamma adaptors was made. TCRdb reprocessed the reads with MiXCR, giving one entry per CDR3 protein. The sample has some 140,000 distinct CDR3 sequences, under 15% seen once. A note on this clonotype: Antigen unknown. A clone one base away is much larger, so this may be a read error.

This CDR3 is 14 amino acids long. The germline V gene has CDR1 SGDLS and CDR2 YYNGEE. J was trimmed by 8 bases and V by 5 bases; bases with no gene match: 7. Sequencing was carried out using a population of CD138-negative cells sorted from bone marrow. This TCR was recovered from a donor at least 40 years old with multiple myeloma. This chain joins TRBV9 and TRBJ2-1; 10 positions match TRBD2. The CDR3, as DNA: TGTGCCAGCAGTCGGTCTAGCGGGAGCCATGAGCAGTTCTTC. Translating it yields CASSRSSGSHEQFF.